Following are 18 T cell receptor beta chains from one sample sequenced in a study of T cell repertoires in cytomegalovirus infection. TCRdb re-derived calls from the reads in MiXCR, one entry per CDR3 protein. The table shows roughly 230,000 distinct CDR3 sequences, with approximately 24% occurring only once. Material for sequencing was CD8+ T cells from PBMCs. These TCRs come from a human donor in good health (CMV status not recorded). Some clones in this sample may be carry-over from other donors' samples.

This clonotype was counted between two and nine times. One junction end does not reproduce the germline sequence, and a read error may be involved. This rearrangement joins TRBV28 to TRBJ2-5; possibly TRBD1 or TRBD2 for D (5 bases each). The CDR3 length is 14 residues. Per the germline V gene, CDR1 is MDHEN and CDR2 is SYDVKM. The CDR3 here is CASRGRTLQGTQYF. The DNA for the CDR3 is TGTGCCAGCAGGGGACGGACCTTGCAAGGGACCCAGTACTTC. Full variable domain (missing parts from reference TRBV28 and TRBJ2-5): DVKVTQSSRYLVKRTGEKVFLECVQDMDHENMFWYRQDPGLGLRLIYFSYDVKMKEKGDIPEGYSVSREKKERFSLILESASTNQTSMYLCASRGRTLQGTQYFGPGTRLLVL.

This clonotype was found many times. This chain links TRBV28 with TRBJ1-4; D unclear. Between the trimmed V and J ends, which lost 7 bases and 8 bases, there was a span of 17 bases. Germline assignment: CDR1 MDHEN and CDR2 SYDVKM. This CDR3 has 14 residues. The CDR3 loop reads CASTARRLGEKLFF. CDR3 DNA sequence: TGTGCCAGCACCGCAAGGAGACTGGGGGAAAAACTGTTTTTT.

In this sample, this clonotype turned up a few times. This chain links TRBV12-5 with TRBJ2-1; D uncertain. The CDR3 extends over 13 amino acids. V was clipped by 1 base and J by 7 bases, with 8 bases between them. In germline, CDR1 is LGHNT, CDR2 FRNRAP. The CDR3 here is CASGLEAPNEQFF. The CDR3 DNA is TGTGCTAGTGGTTTGGAGGCCCCTAATGAGCAGTTCTTC.

This clonotype turned up a few times. CDR3 nucleotides: TGTGCCAGCAGCCCCGGAAGCCTTCTACAAGAGACCCAGTACTTC. Protein sequence: CASSPGSLLQETQYF. The chain carries TRBV28 and TRBJ2-5; D is undetermined. Germline V gene data show CDR1 as MDHEN and CDR2 as SYDVKM. V gave up 6 bases and J gave up 2 bases, with 16 bases separating them. This CDR3 spans 15 amino acids.

This clonotype was picked up a small number of times. The V gene is TRBV5-6, the J gene TRBJ1-2; no firm D call. Trimming left V 3 bases short and J 3 bases short, with 12 bases between. This CDR3 is built from 14 residues. CDR1 is SGHDT and CDR2 is YYEEEE in the germline V gene. The CDR3 loop reads CASSWSASDYGYTF. The CDR3 bases are TGTGCCAGCAGCTGGAGTGCCTCTGACTATGGCTACACCTTC.

A single count supports this clonotype. The V gene is TRBV7-6, the J gene TRBJ1-4, with 8 bases that match TRBD1. The CDR3 contains 14 residues. Germline assignment: CDR1 SGHVS and CDR2 FNYEAQ. Trimming at V came to 4 bases and at J to 8 bases, leaving 6 bases not matched to a gene. For the CDR3, the DNA is TGTGCCAGCAGCTCGGGGACAGGACAGGAAAAACTGTTTTTT. It encodes CASSSGTGQEKLFF.

The rearrangement joins TRBV6-6 to TRBJ2-1, with 10 bases aligning to TRBD2. V gave up 6 bases and J gave up 3 bases; unmatched junction bases: 5. This CDR3 has 15 residues. Germline V CDR1 and CDR2: MNHNY, SVGAGI (reference sequence). CDR3 DNA: TGTGCCAGCAGCGGAAAGCGGGGGGGCTACAATGAGCAGTTCTTC. The encoded protein is CASSGKRGGYNEQFF.

This chain connects TRBV28 to TRBJ2-2; TRBD1 matches at 7 bases. After removal of 6 bases from V and 4 bases from J, the junction contained 2 bases not matched to a gene. This CDR3 is 13 amino acids long. Germline V CDR1 and CDR2: MDHEN, SYDVKM. The CDR3 loop is CASRGQITGELFF. CDR3 bases: TGTGCCAGCAGGGGACAGATCACCGGGGAGCTGTTTTTT. The full variable domain, its missing parts supplied by reference TRBV28 and TRBJ2-2, is DVKVTQSSRYLVKRTGEKVFLECVQDMDHENMFWYRQDPGLGLRLIYFSYDVKMKEKGDIPEGYSVSREKKERFSLILESASTNQTSMYLCASRGQITGELFFGEGSRLTVL.

The chain has TRBV28 and TRBJ1-1; D gene uncertain. CDR3 length: 13 amino acids. The V gene's germline CDR1 is MDHEN and CDR2 SYDVKM. The V gene lost 4 bases and the J gene lost 1 base, with 7 bases spanning the gap. CDR3 sequence: CASSSYKNTEAFF. CDR3 in DNA: TGTGCCAGCAGTTCGTATAAGAACACTGAAGCTTTCTTT.

The chain joins TRBV7-2 to TRBJ1-2, with D hard to call. The CDR3 has 20 amino acids. Germline V gene sequence: CDR1 SGHTA, CDR2 FQGNSA. V shed 1 base and J shed 6 bases, with 30 bases lying between them. CDR3 protein: CASSLEGPNYSARVRDGYTF. CDR3 DNA: TGTGCCAGCAGCTTAGAAGGCCCGAACTACAGCGCAAGGGTGCGGGATGGCTACACCTTC.

The rearrangement uses TRBV5-6 and TRBJ1-1; 9 bases are a match to TRBD1. The CDR3 has 16 residues. Germline V gene sequence: CDR1 SGHDT, CDR2 YYEEEE. V dropped 4 bases and J dropped 1; count of bases not matched to a gene: 8. In DNA form, the CDR3 reads TGTGCCAGCAGCCCGAAACAGGGGGCGTCGAACACTGAAGCTTTCTTT. The encoded protein is CASSPKQGASNTEAFF.

This clonotype appeared many times. This chain connects TRBV7-2 to TRBJ2-3; 8 nucleotides match TRBD2. Per germline, CDR1 SGHTA and CDR2 FQGNSA. CDR3 length: 14 residues. Losses at the gene ends were 1 base for V and 6 bases for J; bases not matched to a gene: 3. This CDR3 is CASSLVGGADTQYF. CDR3 DNA sequence: TGTGCCAGCAGCTTAGTCGGGGGGGCGGATACGCAGTATTTT.

The CDR3 DNA follows: TGTGCCAGCAGCGCAAGGACAGGGACGAACTATGGCTACACCTTC. This encodes CASSARTGTNYGYTF. This chain uses TRBV12-3 or TRBV12-4 with TRBJ1-2, with 8 bases aligning to TRBD1. Trimming cost V 6 bases and J 2 bases; bases outside gene matches: 8. The CDR3 runs 15 residues.

This clonotype has just a few counts. V is TRBV7-4 and J is TRBJ2-1; D remains unclear. V lost 4 bases, J lost 9 bases, and 16 bases lay in between. The length of the CDR3 is 14 residues. Germline V gives CDR1 SGHVT, CDR2 SQSDAQ. The CDR3 reads CASSSPEGLGEQFF. CDR3 in DNA: TGTGCCAGCAGCTCCCCGGAAGGGTTGGGTGAGCAGTTCTTC.

A few counts support this clonotype. V and J are TRBV7-2 and TRBJ2-1, with 13 bases aligning to TRBD2. This CDR3 region has 19 residues. The germline CDR1 and CDR2 sequences are SGHTA and FQGNSA. V was clipped by 4 bases and J by 12 bases; unmatched bases: 21. This chain's CDR3 is CASSSIPGAELAGGGRQFF. CDR3 nucleotides: TGTGCCAGCAGCTCTATCCCCGGCGCGGAACTAGCGGGGGGGGGGAGGCAGTTCTTC.

The table lists this clonotype with many counts. The chain employs TRBV7-8 and TRBJ2-7; D is possibly TRBD1 (5 bases). V lost 6 bases, J lost 3 bases, and 18 bases lay in between. CDR3 size: 15 residues. Germline V gives CDR1 SGHVS, CDR2 FQNEAQ. The CDR3 is CASRPGPGIVYEQYF. The CDR3 DNA is TGTGCCAGCAGGCCCGGCCCAGGGATAGTCTACGAGCAGTACTTC.

The chain carries TRBV28 and TRBJ2-3; 10 bases are a match to TRBD2. The trim removed 2 bases at V and 5 bases at J, leaving 10 bases unmatched. The CDR3 sequence is 17 residues long. Germline values: CDR1 MDHEN, CDR2 SYDVKM. CDR3 region: CASSLLRLAGAGDTQYF. CDR3 sequence (DNA): TGTGCCAGCAGTTTACTGAGGCTAGCGGGGGCCGGAGATACGCAGTATTTT.

The chain employs TRBV6-1 and TRBJ2-1; D is unresolved. CDR1 is MNHNS, CDR2 SASEGT, per germline. V was pared by 7 bases and J by 9 bases, with 16 bases between. This CDR3 is 13 amino acids long. The CDR3 reads CASKIAVSTEQFF. The CDR3 DNA sequence: TGTGCCAGCAAGATTGCAGTTAGTACTGAGCAGTTCTTC.